This TCR beta chain emerged from a study of blood T cell repertoires in COVID-19. The CDR3 sequence is 13 residues long. V lost 10 bases and J lost 4, with 16 bases in between. In the original analysis: Reference gene primer amplification in the assay estimated nucleated cell counts. Profiled with immunoSEQ multiplex PCR; TCRdb holds only in-frame clones, not every one. V and J calls and clone size are as listed in that table; D and trimming were resolved from the DNA. The sample lists about 81,000 clones, almost 85% occurring once. The sequence was collected from a human donor in a cohort sampled during active COVID-19. Sequenced input: peripheral blood. The J gene is TRBJ1-2, the V gene TRBV12-3 or TRBV12-4; D not certain. CDR3 sequence: CATLESPSYGYTF. Written as DNA, the CDR3 is TGTGCCACCCTCGAGTCTCCGAGCTATGGCTACACCTTC.